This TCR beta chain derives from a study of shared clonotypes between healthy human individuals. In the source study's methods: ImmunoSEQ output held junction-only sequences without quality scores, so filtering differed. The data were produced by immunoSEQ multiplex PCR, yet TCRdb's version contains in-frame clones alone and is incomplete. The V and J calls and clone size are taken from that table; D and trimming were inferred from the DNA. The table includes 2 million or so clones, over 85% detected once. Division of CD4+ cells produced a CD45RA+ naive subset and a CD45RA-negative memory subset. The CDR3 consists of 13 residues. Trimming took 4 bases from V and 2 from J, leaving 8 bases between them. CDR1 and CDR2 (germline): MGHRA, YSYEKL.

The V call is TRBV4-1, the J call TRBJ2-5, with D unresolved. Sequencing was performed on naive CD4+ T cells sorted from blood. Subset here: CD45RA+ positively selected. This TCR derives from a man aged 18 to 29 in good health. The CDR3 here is CASSPGPQETQYF. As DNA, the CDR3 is TGCGCCAGCAGCCCCGGCCCTCAAGAGACCCAGTACTTC.